One sample yielded the 9 T cell receptor beta chains listed below, sequenced in a study of OX40 agonist ivuxolimab in advanced cancers. Library preparation was by the immunoSEQ multiplex PCR assay. TCRdb limited this immuneACCESS table to in-frame rearrangements with V and J called. A share of clones is missing; checked studies link under half to unresolved V genes, and the rest is unexplained. The sample table contains some 48,000 clones; only one count was recorded for 60% to 80% of them. The ten biggest clones cover over 6.5% of the sample. The source material was CD4+ or CD8+ T cells sorted from blood, sampled in a trial of the OX40 agonist ivuxolimab. These receptors were collected from an adult with an advanced solid tumor such as melanoma, head and neck, liver or kidney cancer.

This clone came up once. This rearrangement joins TRBV6-5 to TRBJ2-7; 7 bases line up with TRBD1. In germline, CDR1 is MNHEY, CDR2 SVGAGI. This CDR3 is 14 amino acids long. The V segment lost 2 bases and the J segment 5 bases; nucleotides outside the gene matches: 6. The CDR3 sequence is CASSYAGGSDEQYF. The CDR3 region has the DNA TGTGCCAGCAGTTACGCAGGGGGTAGCGACGAGCAGTACTTC.

The chain uses TRBV6-6 and TRBJ1-1; D is ambiguous. Germline-derived CDR1 and CDR2 are MNHNY and SVGAGI (reference sequence). Trimming shortened V by 4 bases and J by 11 bases, and 17 bases separated the two germline ends. The CDR3 extends over 13 amino acids. CDR3 region: CASSFGSAGWAFF. DNA of the CDR3: TGTGCCAGCAGTTTCGGCTCCGCGGGTTGGGCTTTCTTT.

The chain is built from TRBV19 and TRBJ2-2; possible D gene TRBD1, 6 bases. The ends were cut back, 7 bases at V and 1 base at J, with 16 bases in the middle. CDR3 size: 16 residues. The germline gives CDR1 LNHDA, CDR2 SQIVND (reference sequence). The CDR3 nucleotides read TGTGCCAGTACCCCGACCCAGGGACAGAACACCGGGGAGCTGTTTTTT. Its translation is CASTPTQGQNTGELFF.

The genes are TRBV7-2 and TRBJ2-2; 10 bases align to TRBD1. Germline CDR1 reads SGHTA; CDR2 reads FQGNSA. CDR3 size: 16 residues. Trimming took 5 bases from V and 3 from J; bases not matched to a gene: 6. The CDR3: CASSADRGLDTGELFF. Here the CDR3 DNA reads TGTGCCAGCAGCGCCGACAGGGGGCTAGACACCGGGGAGCTGTTTTTT.

The J gene is TRBJ1-1, the V gene TRBV6-5; 7 bases align to TRBD1. Germline values: CDR1 MNHEY, CDR2 SVGAGI. This CDR3 has 14 residues. The V and J ends lost 6 bases and 4 bases, in that order; junction bases with no gene match: 8. As DNA, the CDR3 is TGTGCCAGCAGCCCGGACAGGTTCGGCACTGAAGCTTTCTTT. Translating it yields CASSPDRFGTEAFF.

J is TRBJ2-7 and V is TRBV7-8, with TRBD1 matching 8 bases. The CDR3 consists of 15 residues. Germline V CDR1 and CDR2: SGHVS, FQNEAQ. Losses at the gene ends were 5 bases for V and 3 bases for J; bases not matched to a gene: 9. Here the CDR3 DNA reads TGTGCCAGCAGCGTCCGGGACAGGCCTTTCTACGAGCAGTACTTC. Amino acid sequence: CASSVRDRPFYEQYF.

The CDR3 coding sequence is TGCGCCAGCAGCTTCTACTTAGCGGCCAGCTCCTACAATGAGCAGTTCTTC. Its translation is CASSFYLAASSYNEQFF. The chain couples TRBV5-1 to TRBJ2-1; a weak D match, TRBD2 (6 bases). Trimming removed 2 bases from V and 0 bases from J, with 15 bases in between. The germline V gene has CDR1 SGHRS and CDR2 YFSETQ. The CDR3 runs 17 residues.

The chain combines TRBV7-8 with TRBJ1-5; D uncertain. Germline CDR1 is SGHVS and CDR2 is FQNEAQ. The CDR3 is made up of 13 amino acids. The V end lost 1 base, the J end lost 6 bases, and 7 bases lay between the germline ends. CDR3 DNA sequence: TGTGCCAGCAGCTTAGGGAAAGGTCAGCCCCAGCATTTT. It is translated as CASSLGKGQPQHF.

This rearrangement joins TRBV15 to TRBJ2-1; 7 positions agree with TRBD2. The CDR3 runs 13 residues. Per the germline V gene, CDR1 is LNHNV and CDR2 is YYDKDF (reference sequence). The junction had 9 bases not matched to a gene; V was cut back by 8 bases and J by 8 bases. CDR3 in DNA: TGTGCCACCGGGGGAGGGCTGACGCATGAGCAGTTCTTC. It encodes CATGGGLTHEQFF.